These T cell receptor beta chains were read from a single sample in a study of blood T cell repertoires in COVID-19. Libraries were prepared by immunoSEQ multiplex PCR; TCRdb keeps only in-frame clonotypes and omits some of them. This sample yields 75,000 to 100,000 clones, of which 80% to 90% are seen a single time; 7% to 8% belongs to the top ten. The sequencing input was peripheral blood. The receptors were gathered from a human donor with acute or convalescent COVID-19. The donor label of this sample is uncertain. Both conserved end residues are part of each CDR3. Each record gives: clone size, J gene, V gene, CDR3 protein. Clone size is stated in some rows and not others, as once, few, many or a class when expanded.

clone size: .
J gene: TRBJ1-1
V gene: TRBV28
CDR3 protein: CASRRQGRAFF

clone size: .
J gene: TRBJ1-1
V gene: TRBV7-9
CDR3 protein: CASSGNRGGARNTEAFF

clone size: .
J gene: TRBJ2-3
V gene: TRBV18
CDR3 protein: CASSPMSGGAVRADTQYF

clone size: once
J gene: TRBJ2-5
V gene: TRBV12-3/TRBV12-4
CDR3 protein: CATGRQAMGTQYF

clone size: .
J gene: TRBJ2-2
V gene: TRBV27
CDR3 protein: CASMQRGNTGELFF

clone size: once
J gene: TRBJ2-2
V gene: TRBV5-1
CDR3 protein: CASSLLAGGGTGELFF

clone size: few
J gene: TRBJ1-6
V gene: TRBV15
CDR3 protein: CATSRDKTGPALHF

clone size: .
J gene: TRBJ2-1
V gene: TRBV12-3/TRBV12-4
CDR3 protein: CASSLGGYNEQFF

clone size: .
J gene: TRBJ2-3
V gene: TRBV5-1
CDR3 protein: CASSPRTSGGDTQYF

clone size: .
J gene: TRBJ1-1
V gene: TRBV5-1
CDR3 protein: CASSWYRGGDTEAFF

clone size: .
J gene: TRBJ2-3
V gene: TRBV5-1
CDR3 protein: CASRASGLTDTQYF

clone size: .
J gene: TRBJ2-5
V gene: TRBV2
CDR3 protein: CASRQGRETQYF

clone size: .
J gene: TRBJ2-7
V gene: TRBV28
CDR3 protein: CASSIATGTGSYEQYF

clone size: once
J gene: TRBJ2-3
V gene: TRBV7-3
CDR3 protein: CASSLSGITDTQYF

clone size: once
J gene: TRBJ1-1
V gene: TRBV27
CDR3 protein: CASSLSKGQGAFF

clone size: .
J gene: TRBJ1-6
V gene: TRBV12-3/TRBV12-4
CDR3 protein: CASNSAGASPLHF

clone size: .
J gene: TRBJ1-6
V gene: TRBV27
CDR3 protein: CASSSRGIGSPLHF

clone size: .
J gene: TRBJ1-5
V gene: TRBV3-1/TRBV3-2
CDR3 protein: CASSQNRGVVQPQHF

clone size: .
J gene: TRBJ2-2
V gene: TRBV11-3
CDR3 protein: CASRASGGTGELFF

clone size: once
J gene: TRBJ2-7
V gene: TRBV6-6
CDR3 protein: CASSHRQGRRGGSYEQYF

clone size: .
J gene: TRBJ1-1
V gene: TRBV27
CDR3 protein: CASIYRGQANTEAFF

clone size: .
J gene: TRBJ2-6
V gene: TRBV5-4
CDR3 protein: CASSSDRAGANVLTF

clone size: .
J gene: TRBJ2-7
V gene: TRBV5-1
CDR3 protein: CASSSSTSGVSYEQYF

clone size: .
J gene: TRBJ1-1
V gene: TRBV7-3
CDR3 protein: CASSLYPPGGGYAEAFF

clone size: few
J gene: TRBJ2-2
V gene: TRBV11-3
CDR3 protein: CASSAEIQGADTGELFF

clone size: .
J gene: TRBJ2-7
V gene: TRBV27
CDR3 protein: CASSRRERTGGYEQYF

clone size: .
J gene: TRBJ1-5
V gene: TRBV24-1
CDR3 protein: CATSDRTGPISNQPQHF

clone size: once
J gene: TRBJ1-1
V gene: TRBV6-2/TRBV6-3
CDR3 protein: CASSQTGGGTEAFF

clone size: .
J gene: TRBJ2-7
V gene: TRBV11-2
CDR3 protein: CASSLGSGVPYEQYF

clone size: few
J gene: TRBJ1-4
V gene: TRBV7-8
CDR3 protein: CASSLGQGTATNEKLFF

clone size: .
J gene: TRBJ1-4
V gene: TRBV7-9
CDR3 protein: CASSLRGQGTNEKLFF

clone size: .
J gene: TRBJ1-5
V gene: TRBV19
CDR3 protein: CASSMEGTSYQPQHF

clone size: .
J gene: TRBJ1-1
V gene: TRBV30
CDR3 protein: CAWGGTVFPTEAFF

clone size: .
J gene: TRBJ2-7
V gene: TRBV10-2
CDR3 protein: CASSVERGEQYF

clone size: .
J gene: TRBJ2-3
V gene: TRBV29-1
CDR3 protein: CSVVRRPGSTDTQYF

clone size: .
J gene: TRBJ2-5
V gene: TRBV18
CDR3 protein: CASSPAVGKETQYF

clone size: .
J gene: TRBJ1-1
V gene: TRBV19
CDR3 protein: CASSIVTQGAKTEAFF

clone size: .
J gene: TRBJ1-1
V gene: TRBV13
CDR3 protein: CASSLEGMNTEAFF

clone size: .
J gene: TRBJ1-5
V gene: TRBV28
CDR3 protein: CASIGQYQPQHF

clone size: .
J gene: TRBJ1-5
V gene: TRBV4-2
CDR3 protein: CASSLGQNQPQHF

clone size: .
J gene: TRBJ1-5
V gene: TRBV6-1
CDR3 protein: CASSELRQDQPQHF

clone size: .
J gene: TRBJ1-4
V gene: TRBV2
CDR3 protein: CASSDTRGTGTRLFF

clone size: .
J gene: TRBJ1-6
V gene: TRBV3-1/TRBV3-2
CDR3 protein: CASSQEGGQGYNSPLHF

clone size: .
J gene: TRBJ1-2
V gene: TRBV16
CDR3 protein: CASSLPFLTGSNYGYTF

clone size: few
J gene: TRBJ1-3
V gene: TRBV6-6
CDR3 protein: CASSRQGDSGNTIYF

clone size: .
J gene: TRBJ2-3
V gene: TRBV11-2
CDR3 protein: CASSSQTGKGDTQYF

clone size: .
J gene: TRBJ1-2
V gene: TRBV5-4
CDR3 protein: CASSTKGGGNYGYTF

clone size: .
J gene: TRBJ1-5
V gene: TRBV19
CDR3 protein: CASSRGGDQPQHF

clone size: once
J gene: TRBJ2-6
V gene: TRBV2
CDR3 protein: CASSVGGGSGANVLTF

clone size: .
J gene: TRBJ2-1
V gene: TRBV10-2
CDR3 protein: CASSGGSGGFNEQFF

clone size: .
J gene: TRBJ1-1
V gene: TRBV18
CDR3 protein: CASSQYRGTDTEAFF